The rows below give T cell receptor beta chains drawn from one sample of a study of cytomegalovirus exposure and HLA in healthy donors. Clones were read by immunoSEQ multiplex PCR, and TCRdb kept only the in-frame ones, dropping some. The table lists around 210,000 clones, 65% to 85% of them singletons. Sequencing used PBMCs. These receptor sequences come from a woman between 25 and 40 years old in good health and CMV-seronegative. The CDR3 runs from the conserved cysteine through the conserved F or W.

j_gene: TRBJ2-1
v_gene: TRBV7-9
CDR3aa: CASSLLGLAGDLEQFF

j_gene: TRBJ2-1
v_gene: TRBV4-1
CDR3aa: CASSQVVGAWYNEQFF

j_gene: TRBJ2-7
v_gene: TRBV5-1
CDR3aa: CASRSGNSYEQYF

j_gene: TRBJ1-4
v_gene: TRBV27
CDR3aa: CASTPTGANEKLFF

j_gene: TRBJ2-6
v_gene: TRBV16
CDR3aa: CASSQLRWIGSSGANVLTF

j_gene: TRBJ2-3
v_gene: TRBV10-3
CDR3aa: CAISESKAGFTDTQYF

j_gene: TRBJ2-5
v_gene: TRBV7-9
CDR3aa: CASSSHRGLAGGPRETQYF

j_gene: TRBJ1-3
v_gene: TRBV28
CDR3aa: CASITSGQQLYSGNTIYF

j_gene: TRBJ2-3
v_gene: TRBV27
CDR3aa: CASSYSGRGTDTQYF

j_gene: TRBJ2-2
v_gene: TRBV4-1
CDR3aa: CASSQGGSNTGELFF

j_gene: TRBJ2-7
v_gene: TRBV9
CDR3aa: CASSPFVSTYEQYF

j_gene: TRBJ1-2
v_gene: TRBV4-2
CDR3aa: CASSPSLTLNYGYTF

j_gene: TRBJ1-2
v_gene: TRBV4-1
CDR3aa: CASSRAPGTGALGGYTF

j_gene: TRBJ2-7
v_gene: TRBV5-6
CDR3aa: CASSLIVRRTYEQYF

j_gene: TRBJ2-1
v_gene: TRBV28
CDR3aa: CASALIVAGVDEQFF

j_gene: TRBJ2-4
v_gene: TRBV5-1
CDR3aa: CASSRRAGDGRVAKNIQYF

j_gene: TRBJ2-7
v_gene: TRBV7-9
CDR3aa: CASSLGTSGDEQYF

j_gene: TRBJ1-5
v_gene: TRBV30
CDR3aa: CACTRTGYNSNQPQHF

j_gene: TRBJ1-3
v_gene: TRBV6-1
CDR3aa: CASSEFADRGLSGNTIYF

j_gene: TRBJ2-5
v_gene: TRBV19
CDR3aa: CASTKVAGGLQETQYF

j_gene: TRBJ1-6
v_gene: TRBV7-8
CDR3aa: CASSAPGLNSPLHF

j_gene: TRBJ2-2
v_gene: TRBV7-3
CDR3aa: CASSYGLAGGTGELFF

j_gene: TRBJ2-3
v_gene: TRBV30
CDR3aa: CAWGVLWLAGTDTQYF

j_gene: TRBJ1-6
v_gene: TRBV6-5
CDR3aa: CASTWTATYNSPLHF

j_gene: TRBJ2-5
v_gene: TRBV29-1
CDR3aa: CSVEEGGGETQYF

j_gene: TRBJ2-5
v_gene: TRBV5-4
CDR3aa: CASSLGQGGRETQYF

j_gene: TRBJ1-6
v_gene: TRBV30
CDR3aa: CAWTPGRGGSPLHF

j_gene: TRBJ1-4
v_gene: TRBV19
CDR3aa: CASTGKDRGFGEKLFF

j_gene: TRBJ2-3
v_gene: TRBV5-6
CDR3aa: CASSRAGTGLGDTQYF

j_gene: TRBJ1-2
v_gene: TRBV19
CDR3aa: CASSVQGNYGYTF

j_gene: TRBJ1-1
v_gene: TRBV9
CDR3aa: CASSGGRGTEAFF

j_gene: TRBJ1-2
v_gene: TRBV21-1
CDR3aa: CASSVRGNYGYTF

j_gene: TRBJ1-3
v_gene: TRBV19
CDR3aa: CASSWTGHSGNTIYF

j_gene: TRBJ2-1
v_gene: TRBV28
CDR3aa: CASRTAGTGANEQFF

j_gene: TRBJ1-4
v_gene: TRBV19
CDR3aa: CASSPTGFAAKLFF

j_gene: TRBJ1-2
v_gene: TRBV6-1
CDR3aa: CASSPLGDRWGYTF

j_gene: TRBJ1-4
v_gene: TRBV19
CDR3aa: CASSIRAGLTNEKLFF

j_gene: TRBJ2-1
v_gene: TRBV4-1
CDR3aa: CASSRTGIEQFF

j_gene: TRBJ2-2
v_gene: TRBV5-1
CDR3aa: CASSLIGWELFF

j_gene: TRBJ2-1
v_gene: TRBV6-6
CDR3aa: CASSYSNPAYNEQFF

j_gene: TRBJ2-3
v_gene: TRBV5-1
CDR3aa: CASSATPGTDTQYF

j_gene: TRBJ2-7
v_gene: TRBV28
CDR3aa: CASSLVFRGRAEQYF

j_gene: TRBJ2-1
v_gene: TRBV28
CDR3aa: CASSPPMTSGISNEQFF

j_gene: TRBJ2-5
v_gene: TRBV5-4
CDR3aa: CASSSGVQGGETQYF

j_gene: TRBJ2-7
v_gene: TRBV5-1
CDR3aa: CASSLVSGGPYEQYF

j_gene: TRBJ1-2
v_gene: TRBV6-5
CDR3aa: CASSYTRAGGYGYTF

j_gene: TRBJ2-1
v_gene: TRBV19
CDR3aa: CASSTRYGGLNEQFF

j_gene: TRBJ2-7
v_gene: TRBV6-6
CDR3aa: CASRAPGTYEQYF

j_gene: TRBJ1-5
v_gene: TRBV5-1
CDR3aa: CASSLEGQPQHF

j_gene: TRBJ2-1
v_gene: TRBV6-4
CDR3aa: CASSDSPTTSGGVDEQFF

j_gene: TRBJ2-3
v_gene: TRBV9
CDR3aa: CASSVDGVRTDTQYF

j_gene: TRBJ1-3
v_gene: TRBV30
CDR3aa: CAWSPRDRGNTIYF